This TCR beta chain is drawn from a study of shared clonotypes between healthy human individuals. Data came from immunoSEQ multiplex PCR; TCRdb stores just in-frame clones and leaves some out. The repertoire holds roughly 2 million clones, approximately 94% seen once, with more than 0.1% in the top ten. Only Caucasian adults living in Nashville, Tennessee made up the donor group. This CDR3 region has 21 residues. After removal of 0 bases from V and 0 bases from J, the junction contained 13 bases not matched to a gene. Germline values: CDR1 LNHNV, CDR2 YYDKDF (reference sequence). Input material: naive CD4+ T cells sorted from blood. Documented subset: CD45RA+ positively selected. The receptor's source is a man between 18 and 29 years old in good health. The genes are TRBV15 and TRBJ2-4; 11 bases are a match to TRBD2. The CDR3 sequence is CATSRETSGTSGALAKNIQYF. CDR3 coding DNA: TGTGCCACCAGCAGAGAGACCTCCGGGACTAGCGGAGCCTTAGCCAAAAACATTCAGTACTTC.